The sample holds a few counts of the clone carrying this T cell receptor beta chain. What it recognizes is unknown. The use of a sample-barcoded 5' primer and a J-beta primer mix characterized a second PCR of roughly 6 to 11 cycles. TCRdb re-analysed the 5' RACE reads in MiXCR, keeping a single row per CDR3 protein. The top ten hold 20% to 25% of the sample, which has 910,000 or so distinct CDR3 sequences, roughly 51% seen once. The data originate from a study of blood T cells in healthy people across ages. Looked up from germline, CDR1 is MDHEN and CDR2 is SYDVKM. This CDR3 comprises 12 residues. Study findings and constraints: A conclusive naive versus antigen-experienced comparison was prevented by the unsorted PBMCs.

The material sequenced was blood. The genes are TRBV28 and TRBJ2-5; maybe TRBD1 (5 bases). TRBJ2-7 matches the DNA end more closely, so the J call is doubtful. The source is a woman aged 60-70 years in good health. The CDR3 DNA reads as TGTGCCAGCAGTCGGACATACTACGAGCAGTACTTC. Translating it yields CASSRTYYEQYF.